This record covers a single T cell receptor beta chain. What it recognizes is unknown. The data stem from a study of regulatory T cells in long-lasting Graves disease. Study-wide background: Graves' patients diagnosed newly had used antithyroid drugs under 3 months.

Time point of the sample: newly diagnosed GD, antithyroid drugs for less than 3 months. The TCR library was made from RNA that had been extracted from PBMCs in TRIzol. Investigators prepared the TCR beta libraries by applying iRepertoire HTBI primers and Arm-PCR of CDR3 regions. MiXCR, applied by TCRdb to the multiplex PCR reads, yields one record per CDR3 protein. The sample yields about 450,000 distinct CDR3 sequences, 14% seen once. Findings and caveats of the study: Clonotypes that were public and shared totalled approximately 2,800 in persistent patients versus 966 in new patients.

This same sample was also taken into another study, of T cells in Graves' hyperthyroidism and ophthalmopathy. In that study: These patients, aged 18 to 65, had recently diagnosed hyperthyroidism lasting under 2 months.

The TCR comes from a woman in her 50s with Graves disease. The sample in question was peripheral blood mononuclear cells (PBMCs), obtained at new diagnosis, from a patient treated with antithyroid drugs.

The CDR3 protein is CAIRSGNWDGYTF. The CDR3 DNA reads as TGTGCCATCAGATCAGGCAACTGGGATGGCTACACCTTC. This chain joins TRBV10-3 and TRBJ1-2; unclear D gene. CDR1 is ENHRY, CDR2 SYGVKD, per germline. This CDR3 spans 13 amino acids. V dropped 6 bases and J dropped 6 bases, with 14 bases sitting between them.